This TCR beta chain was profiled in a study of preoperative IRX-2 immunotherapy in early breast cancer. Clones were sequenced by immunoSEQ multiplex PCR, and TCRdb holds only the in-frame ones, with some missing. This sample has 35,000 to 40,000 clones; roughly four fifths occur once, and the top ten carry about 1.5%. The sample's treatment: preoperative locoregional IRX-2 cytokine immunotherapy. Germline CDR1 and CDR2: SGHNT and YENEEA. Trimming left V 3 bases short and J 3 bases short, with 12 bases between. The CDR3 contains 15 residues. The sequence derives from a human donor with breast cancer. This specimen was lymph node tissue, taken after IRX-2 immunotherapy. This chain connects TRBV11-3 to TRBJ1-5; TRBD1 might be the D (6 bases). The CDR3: CASSLRTASNQPQHF. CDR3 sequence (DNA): TGTGCCAGCAGCTTGAGGACAGCCTCCAATCAGCCCCAGCATTTT.